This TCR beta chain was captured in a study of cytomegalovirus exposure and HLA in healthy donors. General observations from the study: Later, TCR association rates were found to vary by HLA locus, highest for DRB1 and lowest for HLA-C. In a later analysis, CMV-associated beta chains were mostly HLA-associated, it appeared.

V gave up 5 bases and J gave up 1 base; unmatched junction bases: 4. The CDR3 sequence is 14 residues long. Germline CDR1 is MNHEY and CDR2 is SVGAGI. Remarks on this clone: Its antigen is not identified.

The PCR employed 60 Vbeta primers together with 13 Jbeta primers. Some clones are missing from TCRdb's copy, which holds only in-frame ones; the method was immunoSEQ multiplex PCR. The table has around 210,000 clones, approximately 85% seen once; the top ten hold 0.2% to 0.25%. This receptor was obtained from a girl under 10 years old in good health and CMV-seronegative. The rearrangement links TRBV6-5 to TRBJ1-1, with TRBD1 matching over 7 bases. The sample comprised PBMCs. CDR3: CASSRDRGNTEAFF. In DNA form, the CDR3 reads TGTGCCAGCAGTCGGGACAGAGGGAACACTGAAGCTTTCTTT.